Presented here are 9 T cell receptor beta chains from one specimen sequenced in a study of cytomegalovirus exposure and HLA in healthy donors. The PCR ran on 60 Vbeta and 13 Jbeta primers. Using immunoSEQ multiplex PCR, the repertoire was profiled, and TCRdb retains in-frame clones only, with some absent. The table has approximately 160,000 clones, 82% seen once. Source material: PBMCs. Source of these receptors: a male donor in good health and CMV-seronegative.

This CDR3 is CASSLDRNPYEQYF. The CDR3 bases are TGTGCCAGCAGTCTGGACAGAAACCCCTACGAGCAGTACTTC. The chain employs TRBV27 and TRBJ2-7, with D possibly TRBD1 on 6 matching bases. This CDR3 region has 14 residues. Per the germline V gene, CDR1 is MNHEY and CDR2 is SMNVEV (reference sequence). Trimming pared 5 bases from V and 2 bases from J, leaving 13 bases between.

This clone was recorded once. The genes are TRBV7-3 and TRBJ2-5; TRBD1 matches at 9 bases. V was clipped by 5 bases and J by 4 bases; unmatched bases: 5. The CDR3 sequence is 14 residues long. Looked up from germline, CDR1 is SGHTA and CDR2 is FQGTGA. CDR3 residues: CASSPGTGLETQYF. CDR3 coding DNA: TGTGCCAGCAGCCCGGGGACAGGGCTAGAGACCCAGTACTTC. Looking up the rest from reference TRBV7-3 and TRBJ2-5 gives the full variable domain: GAGVSQTPSNKVTEKGKYVELRCDPISGHTALYWYRQSLGQGPEFLIYFQGTGAADDSGLPNDRFFAVRPEGSVSTLKIQRTERGDSAVYLCASSPGTGLETQYFGPGTRLLVL.

J is TRBJ2-7 and V is TRBV11-2, with 8 bases lining up with TRBD1. The CDR3 sequence is 15 residues long. V was clipped by 1 base and J by 5 bases; unmatched bases: 7. In germline, CDR1 is SGHAT, CDR2 FQNNGV. The CDR3, as DNA: TGTGCCAGCAGCTTAGGCCAGGGGGCTTTGAACGAGCAGTACTTC. As protein: CASSLGQGALNEQYF.

The table lists this clone with a few counts. The chain joins TRBV27 to TRBJ2-7, with TRBD2 matching 7 bases. This CDR3 has 19 amino acids. V shed 7 bases and J 2 bases; nucleotides not matched to a gene: 23. The germline V gene encodes CDR1 MNHEY and CDR2 SMNVEV (reference sequence). The CDR3 region is CASTLRAPSPASGTYEQYF. The CDR3 coding sequence is TGTGCCAGCACCTTACGCGCTCCATCGCCGGCTAGCGGAACCTACGAGCAGTACTTC.

The rearrangement uses TRBV18 and TRBJ2-5, with D tentatively TRBD1 (5 bases). This CDR3 spans 13 amino acids. Germline V lookup: CDR1 KGHSH, CDR2 LQKENI. The V gene lost 0 bases and the J gene lost 5 bases, with 7 bases spanning the gap. CDR3 sequence reads: CASSPPTVETQYF. The CDR3 bases are TGTGCCAGCTCACCACCGACAGTGGAGACCCAGTACTTC. The full variable domain, its missing parts supplied by reference TRBV18 and TRBJ2-5, is NAGVMQNPRHLVRRRGQEARLRCSPMKGHSHVYWYRQLPEEGLKFMVYLQKENIIDESGMPKERFSAEFPKEGPSILRIQQVVRGDSAAYFCASSPPTVETQYFGPGTRLLVL.

The rearrangement uses TRBV28 and TRBJ1-4, with 8 bases matching TRBD1. Per the germline V gene, CDR1 is MDHEN and CDR2 is SYDVKM. The CDR3 covers 17 residues. J gave up 6 bases and V 7 bases, and 16 bases lay outside the gene matches. As DNA, the CDR3 is TGTGCCAGCACGAGGATCCCACCCGACAGGGGATATGAAAAACTGTTTTTT. This sequence encodes CASTRIPPDRGYEKLFF.

This clone showed up just once. The chain joins TRBV5-1 to TRBJ2-5; TRBD2 is a possible D gene (5 bases). Germline V gives CDR1 SGHRS, CDR2 YFSETQ. CDR3 length equals 15 residues. Trimming took 4 bases from V and 5 from J, leaving 18 bases between them. The CDR3 here is CASSLLVPDEETQYF. The DNA of the CDR3 is TGCGCCAGCAGCCTACTAGTTCCGGACGAGGAGACCCAGTACTTC.

The chain employs TRBV28 and TRBJ2-1, with D maybe TRBD2 (6 bases). This CDR3 is built from 13 residues. The germline CDR1 and CDR2 sequences are MDHEN and SYDVKM. V lost 2 bases and J lost 8, with 10 bases in between. In DNA, the CDR3 is TGTGCCAGCAGTTTAATGGGGGGTTATGAGCAGTTCTTC. It encodes CASSLMGGYEQFF.

The chain joins TRBV6-5 to TRBJ2-5, with no clear D. The CDR3 contains 12 residues. Trimming removed 6 bases at V and 5 bases at J, with 10 bases between. From germline, CDR1 is MNHEY and CDR2 SVGAGI. The CDR3 nucleotides are TGTGCCAGCAGAACGGGTGGGGAGACCCAGTACTTC. Its translation is CASRTGGETQYF.